This TCR beta chain was observed in a study of T cells in Graves' hyperthyroidism and ophthalmopathy. This clonotype was seen many times. RNA transcripts provided the source from which TCR beta CDR3 regions were amplified. The HTBI set primed first-round TCR CDR3 RT-PCR. TCRdb recomputed calls from the multiplex PCR reads with MiXCR, one row per CDR3 protein. Found here are approximately 560,000 distinct CDR3 sequences, approximately 15% of them singletons; the top ten hold less than 9.5%. Germline CDR1 SGHRS, CDR2 YFSETQ. CDR3 length: 17 residues. V lost 4 bases and J lost 6; bases outside the gene matches: 10.

Input material: blood. This clonotype was sampled from a woman aged 30 to 39 with Graves' hyperthyroidism. The chain has TRBV5-1 and TRBJ2-2, with 12 bases matching TRBD1. The CDR3, as DNA: TGCGCCAGCAGCAGAACCGGGACAGGGGGCATCGCCGGGGAGCTGTTTTTT. Its protein is CASSRTGTGGIAGELFF.